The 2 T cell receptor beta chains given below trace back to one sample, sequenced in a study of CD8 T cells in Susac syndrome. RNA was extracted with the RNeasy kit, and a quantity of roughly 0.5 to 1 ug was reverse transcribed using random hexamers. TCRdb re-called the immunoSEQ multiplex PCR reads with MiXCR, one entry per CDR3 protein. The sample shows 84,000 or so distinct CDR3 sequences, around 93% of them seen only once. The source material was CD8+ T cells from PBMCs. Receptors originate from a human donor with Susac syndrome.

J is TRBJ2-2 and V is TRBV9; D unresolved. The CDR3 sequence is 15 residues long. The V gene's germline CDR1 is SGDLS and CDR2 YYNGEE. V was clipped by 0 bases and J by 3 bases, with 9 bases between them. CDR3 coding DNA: TGTGCCAGCAGCGTAGGGGGTCAGTACACCGGGGAGCTGTTTTTT. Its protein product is CASSVGGQYTGELFF.

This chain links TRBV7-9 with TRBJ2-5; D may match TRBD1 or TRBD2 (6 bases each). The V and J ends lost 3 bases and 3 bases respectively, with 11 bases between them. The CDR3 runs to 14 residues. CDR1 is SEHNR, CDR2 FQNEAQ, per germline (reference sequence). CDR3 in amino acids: CASSFLRGEETQYF. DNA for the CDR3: TGTGCCAGCAGCTTCCTTAGGGGGGAAGAGACCCAGTACTTC. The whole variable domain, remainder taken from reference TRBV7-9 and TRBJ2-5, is DTGVSQNPRHKITKRGQNVTFRCDPISEHNRLYWYRQTLGQGPEFLTYFQNEAQLEKSRLLSDRFSAERPKGSFSTLEIQRTEQGDSAMYLCASSFLRGEETQYFGPGTRLLVL.